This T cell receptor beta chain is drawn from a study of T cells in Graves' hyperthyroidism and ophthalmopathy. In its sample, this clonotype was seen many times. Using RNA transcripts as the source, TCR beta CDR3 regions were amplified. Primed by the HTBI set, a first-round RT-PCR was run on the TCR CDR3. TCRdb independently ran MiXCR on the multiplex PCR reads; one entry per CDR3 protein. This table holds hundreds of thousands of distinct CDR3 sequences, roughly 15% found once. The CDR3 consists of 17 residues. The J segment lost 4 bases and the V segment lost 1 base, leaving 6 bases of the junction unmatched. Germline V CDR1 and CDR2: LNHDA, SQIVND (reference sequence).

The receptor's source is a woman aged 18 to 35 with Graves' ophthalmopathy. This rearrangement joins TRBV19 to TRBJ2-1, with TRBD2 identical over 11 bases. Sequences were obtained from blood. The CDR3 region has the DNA TGTGCCAGTAGTATAGTAGCTAGCGGGAGGTCATACAATGAGCAGTTCTTC. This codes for CASSIVASGRSYNEQFF.